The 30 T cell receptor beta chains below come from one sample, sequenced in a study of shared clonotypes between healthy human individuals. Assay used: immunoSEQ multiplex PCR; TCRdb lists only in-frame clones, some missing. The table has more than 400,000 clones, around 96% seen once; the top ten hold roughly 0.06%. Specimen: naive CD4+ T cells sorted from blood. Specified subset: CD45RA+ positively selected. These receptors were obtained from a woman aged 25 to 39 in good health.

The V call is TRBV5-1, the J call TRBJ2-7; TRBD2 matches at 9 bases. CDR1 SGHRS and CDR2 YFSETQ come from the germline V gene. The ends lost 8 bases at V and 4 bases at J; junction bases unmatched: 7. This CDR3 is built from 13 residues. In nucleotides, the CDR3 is TGCGCCAGTACCGGGACTAGCAGGTACGAGCAGTACTTC. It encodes CASTGTSRYEQYF. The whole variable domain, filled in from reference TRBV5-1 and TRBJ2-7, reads KAGVTQTPRYLIKTRGQQVTLSCSPISGHRSVSWYQQTPGQGLQFLFEYFSETQRNKGNFPGRFSGRQFSNSRSEMNVSTLELGDSALYLCASTGTSRYEQYFGPGTRLTVT.

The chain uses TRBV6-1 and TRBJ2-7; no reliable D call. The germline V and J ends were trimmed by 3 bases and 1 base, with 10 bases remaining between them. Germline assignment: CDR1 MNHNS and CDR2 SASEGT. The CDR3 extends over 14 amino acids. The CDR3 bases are TGTGCCAGCAGTGACCTCCGGTGGTCCTACGAGCAGTACTTC. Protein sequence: CASSDLRWSYEQYF.

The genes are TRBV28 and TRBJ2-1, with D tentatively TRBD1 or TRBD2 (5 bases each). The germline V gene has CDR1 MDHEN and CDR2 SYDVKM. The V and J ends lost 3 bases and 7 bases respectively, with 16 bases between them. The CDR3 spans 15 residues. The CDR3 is CASSLGEPVMNEQFF. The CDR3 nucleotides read TGTGCCAGCAGTTTGGGGGAGCCTGTTATGAATGAGCAGTTCTTC.

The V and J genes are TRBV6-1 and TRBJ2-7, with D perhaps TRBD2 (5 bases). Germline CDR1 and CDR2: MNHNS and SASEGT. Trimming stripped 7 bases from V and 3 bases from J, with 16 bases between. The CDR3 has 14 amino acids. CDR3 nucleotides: TGTGCCAGCACCTCCCCGGGGATGATCTACGAGCAGTACTTC. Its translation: CASTSPGMIYEQYF.

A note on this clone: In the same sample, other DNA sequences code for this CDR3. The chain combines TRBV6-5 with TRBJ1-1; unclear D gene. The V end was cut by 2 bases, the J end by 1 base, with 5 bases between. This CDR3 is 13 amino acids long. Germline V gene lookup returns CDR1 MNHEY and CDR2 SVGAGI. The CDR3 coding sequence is TGTGCCAGCAGTTACGAAGGGAACACTGAAGCTTTCTTT. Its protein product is CASSYEGNTEAFF.

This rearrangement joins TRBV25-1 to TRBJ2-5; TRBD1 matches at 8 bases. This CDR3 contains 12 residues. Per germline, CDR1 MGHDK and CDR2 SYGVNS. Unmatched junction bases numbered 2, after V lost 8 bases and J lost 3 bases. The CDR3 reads CASSTGEETQYF. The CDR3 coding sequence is TGTGCCAGCTCGACAGGGGAAGAGACCCAGTACTTC.

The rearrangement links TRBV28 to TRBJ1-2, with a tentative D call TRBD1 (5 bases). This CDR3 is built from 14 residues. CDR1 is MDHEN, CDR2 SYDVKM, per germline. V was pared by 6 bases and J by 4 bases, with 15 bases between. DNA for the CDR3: TGTGCCAGCAGCTCTGGACAAGAGAGCTATGGCTACACCTTC. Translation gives CASSSGQESYGYTF.

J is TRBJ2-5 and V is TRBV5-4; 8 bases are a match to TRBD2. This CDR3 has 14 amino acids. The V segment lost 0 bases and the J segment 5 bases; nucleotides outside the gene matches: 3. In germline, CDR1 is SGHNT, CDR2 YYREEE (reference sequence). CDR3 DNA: TGTGCCAGCAGCTTGGAGGCTAGCGGGGAGACCCAGTACTTC. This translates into CASSLEASGETQYF. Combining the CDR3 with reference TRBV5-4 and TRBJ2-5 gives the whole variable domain ETGVTQSPTHLIKTRGQQVTLRCSSQSGHNTVSWYQQALGQGPQFIFQYYREEENGRGNFPPRFSGLQFPNYSSELNVNALELDDSALYLCASSLEASGETQYFGPGTRLLVL.

CDR3 sequence (DNA): TGTGCCAGCAGTTCCCGGGACAGTGATTCACCCCTCCACTTT. Translating gives CASSSRDSDSPLHF. This chain uses TRBV6-6 with TRBJ1-6; TRBD1 matches 7 bases. Trimming at V came to 4 bases and at J to 8 bases, leaving 5 bases not matched to a gene. Germline V lookup: CDR1 MNHNY, CDR2 SVGAGI (reference sequence). The CDR3 has 14 residues.

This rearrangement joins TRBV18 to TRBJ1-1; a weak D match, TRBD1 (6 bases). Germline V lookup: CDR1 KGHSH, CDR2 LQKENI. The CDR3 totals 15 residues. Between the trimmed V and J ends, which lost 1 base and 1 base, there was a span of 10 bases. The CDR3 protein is CASSPLKGGNTEAFF. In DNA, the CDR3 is TGTGCCAGCTCACCACTGAAGGGGGGGAACACTGAAGCTTTCTTT.

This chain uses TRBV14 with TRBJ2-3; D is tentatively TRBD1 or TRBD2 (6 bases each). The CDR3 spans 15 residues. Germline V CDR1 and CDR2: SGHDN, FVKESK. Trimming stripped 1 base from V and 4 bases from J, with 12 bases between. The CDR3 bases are TGTGCCAGCAGCCAAGTCAGGGGAGGAGCAGATACGCAGTATTTT. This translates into CASSQVRGGADTQYF.

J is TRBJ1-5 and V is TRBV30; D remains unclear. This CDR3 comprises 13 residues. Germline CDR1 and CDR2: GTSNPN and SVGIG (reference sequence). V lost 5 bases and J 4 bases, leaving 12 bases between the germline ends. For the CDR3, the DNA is TGTGCCTGGCAGTCAACGGGGAATCAGCCCCAGCATTTT. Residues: CAWQSTGNQPQHF.

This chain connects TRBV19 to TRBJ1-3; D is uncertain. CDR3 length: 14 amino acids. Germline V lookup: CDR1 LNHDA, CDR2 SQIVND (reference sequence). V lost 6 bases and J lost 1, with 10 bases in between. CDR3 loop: CASRPPASGNTIYF. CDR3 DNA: TGTGCCAGTAGGCCCCCGGCGTCTGGAAACACCATATATTTT.

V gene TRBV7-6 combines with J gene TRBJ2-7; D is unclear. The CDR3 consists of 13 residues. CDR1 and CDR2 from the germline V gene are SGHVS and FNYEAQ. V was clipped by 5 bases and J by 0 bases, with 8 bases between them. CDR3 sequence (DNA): TGTGCCAGCAGCCGGGCCCCCTCCTACGAGCAGTACTTC. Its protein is CASSRAPSYEQYF.

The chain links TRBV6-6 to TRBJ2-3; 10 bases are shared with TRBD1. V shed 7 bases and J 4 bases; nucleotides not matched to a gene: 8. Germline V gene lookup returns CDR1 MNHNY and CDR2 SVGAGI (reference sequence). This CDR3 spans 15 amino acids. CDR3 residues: CASNRQGAVADTQYF. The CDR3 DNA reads TGTGCCAGCAATAGACAGGGGGCGGTAGCAGATACGCAGTATTTT.

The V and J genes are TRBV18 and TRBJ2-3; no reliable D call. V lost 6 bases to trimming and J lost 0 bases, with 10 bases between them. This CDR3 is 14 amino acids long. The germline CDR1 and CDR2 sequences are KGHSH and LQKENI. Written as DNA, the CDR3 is TGTGCCAGCTCGCCCACAACTAGCACAGATACGCAGTATTTT. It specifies CASSPTTSTDTQYF.

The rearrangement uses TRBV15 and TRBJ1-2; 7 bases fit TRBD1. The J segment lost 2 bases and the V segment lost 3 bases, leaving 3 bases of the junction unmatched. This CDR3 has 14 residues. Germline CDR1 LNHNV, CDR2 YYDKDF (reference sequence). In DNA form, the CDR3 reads TGTGCCACCAGCAGCACAGGGGTAAACTATGGCTACACCTTC. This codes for CATSSTGVNYGYTF.

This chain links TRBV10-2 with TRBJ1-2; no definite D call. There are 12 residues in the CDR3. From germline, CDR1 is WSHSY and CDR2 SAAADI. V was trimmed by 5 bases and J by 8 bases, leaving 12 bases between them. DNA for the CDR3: TGCGCCAGCAGTAAAGGAGAAAGCGGCTACACCTTC. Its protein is CASSKGESGYTF.

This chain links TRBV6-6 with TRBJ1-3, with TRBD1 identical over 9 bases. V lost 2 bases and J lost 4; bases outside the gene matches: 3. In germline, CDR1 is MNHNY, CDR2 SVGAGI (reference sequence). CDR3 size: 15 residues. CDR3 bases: TGTGCCAGCAGTTACCGGACAGGGGACGGAAACACCATATATTTT. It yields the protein CASSYRTGDGNTIYF.

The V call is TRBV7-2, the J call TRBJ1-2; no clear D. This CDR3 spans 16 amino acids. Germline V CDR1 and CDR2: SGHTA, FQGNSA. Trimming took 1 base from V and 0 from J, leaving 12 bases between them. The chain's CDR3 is CASSLVGGRSNYGYTF. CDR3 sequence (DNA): TGTGCCAGCAGCTTAGTTGGAGGACGATCTAACTATGGCTACACCTTC.

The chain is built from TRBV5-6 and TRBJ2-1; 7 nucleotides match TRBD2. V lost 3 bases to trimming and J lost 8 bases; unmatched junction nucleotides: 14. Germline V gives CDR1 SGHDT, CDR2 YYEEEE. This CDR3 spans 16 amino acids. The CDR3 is CASSSGLVRGLDEQFF. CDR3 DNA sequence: TGTGCCAGCAGCTCCGGACTAGTCCGGGGTTTAGATGAGCAGTTCTTC. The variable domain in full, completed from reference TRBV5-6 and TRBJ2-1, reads DAGVTQSPTHLIKTRGQQVTLRCSPKSGHDTVSWYQQALGQGPQFIFQYYEEEERQRGNFPDRFSGHQFPNYSSELNVNALLLGDSALYLCASSSGLVRGLDEQFFGPGTRLTVL.

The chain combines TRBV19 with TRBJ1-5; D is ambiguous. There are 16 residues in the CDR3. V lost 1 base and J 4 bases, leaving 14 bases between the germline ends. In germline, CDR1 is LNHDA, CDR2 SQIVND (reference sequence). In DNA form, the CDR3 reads TGTGCCAGTAGTATAGTCTCGACCGCGTGGAATCAGCCCCAGCATTTT. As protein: CASSIVSTAWNQPQHF.

The CDR3 loop reads CASSPSTEANEKLFF. The CDR3 region has the DNA TGTGCCAGCAGCCCATCGACGGAAGCTAATGAAAAACTGTTTTTT. The V and J genes are TRBV5-6 and TRBJ1-4; no clear D gene. CDR3 length: 15 residues. V shed 4 bases and J shed 3 bases, with 13 bases lying between them. Germline-derived CDR1 and CDR2 are SGHDT and YYEEEE.

This CDR3 reads CASSLTGQGGQTQYF. CDR3 DNA sequence: TGTGCCAGCAGCTTAACAGGACAGGGCGGGCAGACCCAGTACTTC. J is TRBJ2-5 and V is TRBV7-2, with 8 nucleotides matching TRBD1. V trimming: 2 bases; J trimming: 6 bases; junction bases outside the gene matches: 8. The CDR3 sequence is 15 residues long. Germline-derived CDR1 and CDR2 are SGHTA and FQGNSA.

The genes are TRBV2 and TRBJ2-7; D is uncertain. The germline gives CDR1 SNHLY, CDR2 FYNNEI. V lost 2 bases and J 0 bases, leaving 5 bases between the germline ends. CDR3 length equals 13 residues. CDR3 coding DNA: TGTGCCAGCAGTGAAAAGGGCTCCTACGAGCAGTACTTC. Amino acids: CASSEKGSYEQYF. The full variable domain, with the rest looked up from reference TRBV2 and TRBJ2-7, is EPEVTQTPSHQVTQMGQEVILRCVPISNHLYFYWYRQILGQKVEFLVSFYNNEISEKSEIFDDQFSVERPDGSNFTLKIRSTKLEDSAMYFCASSEKGSYEQYFGPGTRLTVT.

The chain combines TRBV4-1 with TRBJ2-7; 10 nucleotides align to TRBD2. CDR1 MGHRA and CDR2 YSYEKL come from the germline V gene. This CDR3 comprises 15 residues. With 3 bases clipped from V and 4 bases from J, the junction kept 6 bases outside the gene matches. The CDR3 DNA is TGCGCCAGCAGCCACCCAGCGGGAGGGAGGTACGAGCAGTACTTC. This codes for CASSHPAGGRYEQYF.

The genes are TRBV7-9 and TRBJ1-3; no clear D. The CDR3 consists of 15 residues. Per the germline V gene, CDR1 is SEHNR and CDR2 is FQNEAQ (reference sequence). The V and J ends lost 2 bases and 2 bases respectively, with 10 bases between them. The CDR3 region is CASSLTEAPGNTIYF. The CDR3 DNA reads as TGTGCCAGCAGCTTAACGGAGGCTCCTGGAAACACCATATATTTT.

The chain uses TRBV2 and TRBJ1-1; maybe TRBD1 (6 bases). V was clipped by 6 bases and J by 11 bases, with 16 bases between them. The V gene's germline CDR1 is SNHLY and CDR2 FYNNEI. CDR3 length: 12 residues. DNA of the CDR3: TGTGCCAGCAGAGAGTCGGGGGCGAGGGCTTTCTTT. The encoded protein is CASRESGARAFF. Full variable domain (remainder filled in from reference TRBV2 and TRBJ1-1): EPEVTQTPSHQVTQMGQEVILRCVPISNHLYFYWYRQILGQKVEFLVSFYNNEISEKSEIFDDQFSVERPDGSNFTLKIRSTKLEDSAMYFCASRESGARAFFGQGTRLTVV.

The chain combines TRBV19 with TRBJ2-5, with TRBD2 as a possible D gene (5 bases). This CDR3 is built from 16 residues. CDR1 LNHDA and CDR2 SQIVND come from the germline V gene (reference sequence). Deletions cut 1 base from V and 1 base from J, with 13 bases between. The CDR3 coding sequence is TGTGCCAGTAGTATAGTGAGAGGGTCCCTCCAAGAGACCCAGTACTTC. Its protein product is CASSIVRGSLQETQYF.

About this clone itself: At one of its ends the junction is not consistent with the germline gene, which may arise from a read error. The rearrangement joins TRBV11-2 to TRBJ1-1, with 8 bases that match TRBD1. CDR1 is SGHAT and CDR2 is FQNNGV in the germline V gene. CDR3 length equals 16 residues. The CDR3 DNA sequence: TGTGCCAGCAGATTAGCACTGACAGGGGCTGAAACTGAAGCTTTCTTT. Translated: CASRLALTGAETEAFF. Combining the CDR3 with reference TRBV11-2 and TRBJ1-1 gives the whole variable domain EAGVAQSPRYKIIEKRQSVAFWCNPISGHATLYWYQQILGQGPKLLIQFQNNGVVDDSQLPKDRFSAERLKGVDSTLKIQPAKLEDSAVYLCASRLALTGAETEAFFGQGTRLTVV.